This TCR beta chain derives from a study of tumor-infiltrating lymphocytes in primary liver carcinoma. The source of the blood RNA was unsorted whole blood, and germline DNA was extracted as well. With chronic HBV infection, the patients were also treatment-naive. Before any surgery took place, four milliliters of peripheral blood were collected. Remarks on this clonotype: Its antigen is currently unknown.

TCR beta cDNA was prepared out of roughly 520 ng total RNA by means of a constant-region primer. Investigators got TCR beta libraries out of three nested multiplex PCR rounds, done with slightly modified ARM-PCR. Running 10 cycles apiece, the first two PCR rounds relied on TRBV1-TRBV30 forward primers together with a C-beta reverse primer. TCRdb re-derived calls from the multiplex PCR reads in MiXCR, one entry per CDR3 protein. The repertoire has about 320,000 distinct CDR3 sequences, about 50% of them found once; the top ten carry 15% to 20%. The CDR3 contains 18 residues. V lost 2 bases and J lost 6; bases outside the gene matches: 13. Germline-derived CDR1 and CDR2 are MNHNY and SVGAGI (reference sequence). Study outcomes and limitations: Tumor specimens were characterized by a significantly higher top-250-clone fraction than blood (p = 0.039). In tumor-adjacent and tumor-blood pairs, overlap was lower than in tumor region pairs.

The TCR was taken from a woman in her twenties or thirties with primary liver carcinoma and hepatitis B virus infection. Source material: peripheral blood. J is TRBJ2-1 and V is TRBV6-6, with TRBD2 identical over 10 bases. The CDR3 DNA reads as TGTGCCAGCAGTTACCCCGCAGCGGGAGGGGACAAGGGCAATGAGCAGTTCTTC. It yields the protein CASSYPAAGGDKGNEQFF.